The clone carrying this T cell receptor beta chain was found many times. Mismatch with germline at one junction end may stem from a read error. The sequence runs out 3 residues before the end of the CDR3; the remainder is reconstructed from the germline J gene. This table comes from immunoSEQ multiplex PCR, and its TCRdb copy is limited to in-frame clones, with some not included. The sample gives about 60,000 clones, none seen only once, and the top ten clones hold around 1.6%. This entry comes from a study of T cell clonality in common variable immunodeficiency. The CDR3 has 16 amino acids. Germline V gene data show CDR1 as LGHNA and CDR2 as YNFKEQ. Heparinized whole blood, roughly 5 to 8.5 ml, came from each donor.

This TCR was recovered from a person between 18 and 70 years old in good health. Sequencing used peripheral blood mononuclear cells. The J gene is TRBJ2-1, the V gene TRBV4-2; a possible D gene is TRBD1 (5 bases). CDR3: CASSPYSQGGSNEQFF. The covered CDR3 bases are TGCGCCAGCAGCCCCTACTCCCAGGGTGGAAGCAATGAG.